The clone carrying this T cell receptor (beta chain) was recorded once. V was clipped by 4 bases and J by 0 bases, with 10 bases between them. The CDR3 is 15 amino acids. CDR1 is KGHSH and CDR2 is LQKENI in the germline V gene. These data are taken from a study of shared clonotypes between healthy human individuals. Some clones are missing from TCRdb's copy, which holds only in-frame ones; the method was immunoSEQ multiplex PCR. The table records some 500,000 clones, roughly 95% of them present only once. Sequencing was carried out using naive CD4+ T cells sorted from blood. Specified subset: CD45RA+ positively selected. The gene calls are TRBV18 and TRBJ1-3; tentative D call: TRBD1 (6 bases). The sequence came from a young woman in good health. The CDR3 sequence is CASSQDRTSGNTIYF. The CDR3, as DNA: TGTGCCAGCTCACAAGACAGGACCTCTGGAAACACCATATATTTT.